Below are 24 T cell receptor beta chains sequenced from a single sample in a study of breast tumors, draining lymph nodes, adjacent tissues. TCRdb ran MiXCR on the multiplex PCR reads and lists one entry per CDR3 protein. The data show 20,000 to 30,000 distinct CDR3 sequences, 68% seen once. Sample: tumor-adjacent breast tissue. Receptor source: a female donor with breast cancer. Some clones in this sample may be carry-over from other donors' samples.

This clonotype has only a few counts. The chain employs TRBV11-3 and TRBJ2-7, with 8 bases aligning to TRBD2. This CDR3 contains 15 residues. CDR1 SGHNT and CDR2 YENEEA come from the germline V gene. J gave up 5 bases and V 7 bases, and 13 bases lay outside the gene matches. The CDR3 loop is CASTRRAGEANEQYF. The CDR3, as DNA: TGTGCCAGCACCCGGAGAGCGGGAGAGGCCAACGAGCAGTACTTC.

This clonotype is categorized as medium-sized (0.01 to 0.1%). The chain links TRBV7-8 to TRBJ2-1; no definite D call. V was shortened by 3 bases and J by 7 bases, with 4 bases between the two germline ends. Germline CDR1 SGHVS, CDR2 FQNEAQ. This CDR3 is built from 11 residues. The CDR3 is CASSFRNEQFF. The CDR3 bases are TGTGCCAGCAGCTTCAGAAATGAGCAGTTCTTC.

V usage is TRBV29-1 and J usage is TRBJ2-7; D not resolved. V lost 1 base and J lost 5, with 15 bases in between. This CDR3 is 14 amino acids long. Germline assignment: CDR1 SQVTM and CDR2 ANQGSEA. The CDR3 bases are TGCAGCGTTGAAGGTGTTAATTCTGAGGACGAGCAGTACTTC. This codes for CSVEGVNSEDEQYF.

The chain joins TRBV20-1 to TRBJ2-7, with TRBD2 matching over 8 bases. The J segment lost 3 bases and the V segment lost 2 bases, leaving 12 bases of the junction unmatched. CDR3 size: 16 residues. Looked up from germline, CDR1 is DFQATT and CDR2 is SNEGSKA (reference sequence). The CDR3 is CSARPPSGSLLYEQYF. CDR3 DNA: TGCAGTGCTAGACCCCCCAGCGGGAGCCTCCTCTACGAGCAGTACTTC.

About this clonotype itself: An end of the junction does not agree with germline; a read error may underlie this. The chain carries TRBV7-9 and TRBJ2-3, with 8 positions matching TRBD1. Germline V gene sequence: CDR1 SEHNR, CDR2 FQNEAQ (reference sequence). The CDR3 totals 16 residues. This chain's CDR3 is CAISFWTGNGADTQYF. The CDR3 DNA reads TGTGCCATCAGCTTTTGGACAGGGAATGGTGCAGATACGCAGTATTTT.

The chain recombines TRBV20-1 with TRBJ2-2; D remains unclear. The CDR3 sequence is 14 residues long. V lost 3 bases to trimming and J lost 0 bases, with 8 bases between them. Germline values: CDR1 DFQATT, CDR2 SNEGSKA (reference sequence). Here the CDR3 reads CSASPGANTGELFF. CDR3 nucleotide sequence: TGCAGTGCTAGCCCGGGCGCGAACACCGGGGAGCTGTTTTTT.

The genes are TRBV11-1 and TRBJ2-1; TRBD2 might be the D (5 bases). The CDR3 runs 16 residues. Germline V gene lookup returns CDR1 SGHAT and CDR2 FQDESV (reference sequence). V lost 5 bases and J lost 4, with 18 bases in between. The DNA of the CDR3 is TGTGCCAGCAGCCCCCTCGGGGAGACGGGATACAATGAGCAGTTCTTC. Translated: CASSPLGETGYNEQFF.

The genes are TRBV25-1 and TRBJ1-6; D might be TRBD1 (5 bases). The CDR3 has 13 residues. The V gene lost 1 base and the J gene lost 7 bases, with 5 bases spanning the gap. From germline, CDR1 is MGHDK and CDR2 SYGVNS. CDR3 sequence reads: CASSEWGNSPLHF. The CDR3 nucleotides are TGTGCCAGCAGTGAATGGGGCAATTCACCCCTCCACTTT.

This clonotype was picked up many times. This rearrangement joins TRBV18 to TRBJ2-5, with D tentatively TRBD1 (5 bases). The CDR3 sequence is 15 residues long. The germline gives CDR1 KGHSH, CDR2 LQKENI. Trimming took off 3 bases at V and 4 bases at J, with 15 bases between the two ends. CDR3 sequence: CASSPGEIRGETQYF. The CDR3, as DNA: TGTGCCAGCTCACCGGGTGAAATAAGGGGAGAGACCCAGTACTTC.

The V call is TRBV20-1, the J call TRBJ2-3, with 10 bases lining up with TRBD2. The V gene's germline CDR1 is DFQATT and CDR2 SNEGSKA (reference sequence). This CDR3 is 16 amino acids long. Trimming at V came to 1 base and at J to 2 bases, leaving 6 bases not matched to a gene. The CDR3 DNA follows: TGCAGTGCTAGAGTTTTTAGCGGGAGGAACACAGATACGCAGTATTTT. This sequence encodes CSARVFSGRNTDTQYF.

Judged by abundance, this clonotype is medium-sized. The V gene is TRBV12-3 or TRBV12-4, the J gene TRBJ2-7, with TRBD2 matching over 10 bases. There are 15 residues in the CDR3. The junction had 2 bases not matched to a gene; V was cut back by 1 base and J by 2 bases. The CDR3 region has the DNA TGTGCCAGCAGTTTAGGGGGGACTAGCGCCTACGAGCAGTACTTC. Translating it yields CASSLGGTSAYEQYF.

As for this clonotype: Mismatch with germline at one junction end may stem from a read error. V gene TRBV25-1 combines with J gene TRBJ2-7; D possibly corresponds to TRBD2 (7 bases). This CDR3 is built from 15 residues. Germline CDR1 and CDR2: MGHDK and SYGVNS. CDR3 nucleotides: TGTGCCAGCAGTGAATCGGGGGGCGACAGCGGGCCCCGCCACTTC. This translates into CASSESGGDSGPRHF.

The chain links TRBV15 to TRBJ2-2; the match to TRBD2 covers 7 bases. This CDR3 is built from 15 residues. The V segment lost 1 base and the J segment 6 bases; nucleotides outside the gene matches: 5. Germline CDR1 reads LNHNV; CDR2 reads YYDKDF (reference sequence). CDR3 sequence (DNA): TGTGCCACCAGCAGAGGTCAAGCGGGACCCGGGGAGCTGTTTTTT. Translating it yields CATSRGQAGPGELFF. Looking up the rest from reference TRBV15 and TRBJ2-2 gives the full variable domain: DAMVIQNPRYQVTQFGKPVTLSCSQTLNHNVMYWYQQKSSQAPKLLFHYYDKDFNNEADTPDNFQSRRPNTSFCFLDIRSPGLGDTAMYLCATSRGQAGPGELFFGEGSRLTVL.

V and J are TRBV19 and TRBJ2-1; D ambiguous. This CDR3 is 14 amino acids long. CDR1 LNHDA and CDR2 SQIVND come from the germline V gene (reference sequence). Trimming removed 7 bases from V and 0 bases from J, with 10 bases in between. CDR3 coding DNA: TGTGCCAGTACCCGGTTTAGCTCCTACAATGAGCAGTTCTTC. Its protein is CASTRFSSYNEQFF.

This clonotype was recorded once. J is TRBJ2-1 and V is TRBV30; D unresolved. The CDR3 sequence is 14 residues long. Trimming removed 1 base from V and 0 bases from J, with 7 bases in between. CDR1 is GTSNPN, CDR2 SVGIG, per germline (reference sequence). The CDR3 here is CAWSGTNSYNEQFF. CDR3 nucleotide sequence: TGTGCCTGGAGTGGAACTAACTCCTACAATGAGCAGTTCTTC.

This clonotype was picked up many times. The rearrangement joins TRBV6-1 to TRBJ1-5; D is undetermined. Germline CDR1 is MNHNS and CDR2 is SASEGT. Trimming took off 1 base at V and 4 bases at J, with 8 bases between the two ends. This CDR3 has 14 residues. The CDR3, as DNA: TGTGCCAGCAGTGAAGGGGCGGAAAATCAGCCCCAGCATTTT. This translates into CASSEGAENQPQHF.

The chain combines TRBV5-1 with TRBJ1-4; D is perhaps TRBD1 (5 bases). V was trimmed by 0 bases and J by 5 bases, leaving 11 bases between them. Germline CDR1 and CDR2: SGHRS and YFSETQ. CDR3 size: 15 residues. The CDR3 protein is CASSLEGNQNEKLFF. In DNA, the CDR3 is TGCGCCAGCAGCTTGGAGGGGAACCAGAATGAAAAACTGTTTTTT.

V is TRBV20-1 and J is TRBJ2-5; 10 nucleotides agree with TRBD1. Germline trimming cut 4 bases from V and 5 bases from J; bases unmatched to any gene: 13. Germline V gives CDR1 DFQATT, CDR2 SNEGSKA (reference sequence). The CDR3 is 16 amino acids. The CDR3, as DNA: TGCAGTGCTATCCGGGACAGGGGAGGTGGCCTGGAGACCCAGTACTTC. It is translated as CSAIRDRGGGLETQYF.

This sequence joins TRBV5-1 and TRBJ2-1; D is unclear. Germline-derived CDR1 and CDR2 are SGHRS and YFSETQ. This CDR3 is 16 amino acids long. Trimming removed 0 bases from V and 8 bases from J, with 18 bases in between. For the CDR3, the DNA is TGCGCCAGCAGCTTGGTTTCCGGCCTCTCGGTGCATGAGCAGTTCTTC. Translating gives CASSLVSGLSVHEQFF.

The genes are TRBV19 and TRBJ2-7, with TRBD1 as a possible D gene (6 bases). V dropped 5 bases and J dropped 0 bases, with 14 bases sitting between them. Germline V lookup: CDR1 LNHDA, CDR2 SQIVND (reference sequence). The CDR3 is 15 amino acids. The CDR3 region has the DNA TGTGCCAGTAGTGCGCGACAGGTCTCCTCCTACGAGCAGTACTTC. Amino acids: CASSARQVSSYEQYF.

V and J are TRBV2 and TRBJ2-1, with 12 bases lining up with TRBD2. CDR3 length equals 18 residues. V trimming: 11 bases; J trimming: 0 bases; junction bases outside the gene matches: 14. Germline assignment: CDR1 SNHLY and CDR2 FYNNEI. CDR3 in DNA: TGTGCCGTGACGCGGGCTAGCGGGAGGGTATCCTCCTACAATGAGCAGTTCTTC. It codes for CAVTRASGRVSSYNEQFF.

This rearrangement joins TRBV20-1 to TRBJ1-5; no clear D gene. The V end lost 1 base, the J end lost 6 bases, and 13 bases lay between the germline ends. The CDR3 extends over 14 amino acids. Germline CDR1 DFQATT, CDR2 SNEGSKA (reference sequence). DNA of the CDR3: TGCAGTGCTAGAGGGGTAGGATTAAGTCAGCCCCAGCATTTT. This sequence encodes CSARGVGLSQPQHF.

There are a few counts of this clonotype. This rearrangement joins TRBV6-1 to TRBJ1-3; D call uncertain. Germline CDR1 reads MNHNS; CDR2 reads SASEGT. The germline V and J ends were trimmed by 6 bases and 4 bases, with 10 bases remaining between them. CDR3 size: 13 residues. The CDR3 loop reads CASRLSTGNTIYF. DNA of the CDR3: TGTGCCAGCAGACTATCTACAGGAAACACCATATATTTT.

This clonotype was counted once. The chain links TRBV20-1 to TRBJ1-6; D not certain. The V end lost 0 bases, the J end lost 4 bases, and 10 bases lay between the germline ends. Per the germline V gene, CDR1 is DFQATT and CDR2 is SNEGSKA (reference sequence). The CDR3 is 15 amino acids. CDR3 in DNA: TGCAGTGCTAGAGATCGTCGCGGATATAATTCACCCCTCCACTTT. It is translated as CSARDRRGYNSPLHF.